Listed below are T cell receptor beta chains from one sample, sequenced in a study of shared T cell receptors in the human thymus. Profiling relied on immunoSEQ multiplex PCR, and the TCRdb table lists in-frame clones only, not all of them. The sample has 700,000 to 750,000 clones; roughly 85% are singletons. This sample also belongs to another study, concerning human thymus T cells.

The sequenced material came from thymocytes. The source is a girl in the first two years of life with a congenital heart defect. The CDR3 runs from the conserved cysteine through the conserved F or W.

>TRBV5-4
CASSPRAPGTYNEQFF
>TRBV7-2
CASSTTQIGGEQFF
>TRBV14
CASSQEGRDGFGYTF
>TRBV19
CASSGGAGSTDTQYF
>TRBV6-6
CASSYSNSTGHQPQHF
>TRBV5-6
CASRISGGCNSPLHF
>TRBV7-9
CASSLKFLTNEQFF
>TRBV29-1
CSVRGKSYNEQFF
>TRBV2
CASSAPSDNTGELFF
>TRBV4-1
CASSSPTAPGANVLTF
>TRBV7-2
CASSPNYERHDEQFF
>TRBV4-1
CASSQVGPETQYF
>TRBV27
CASRPTFSGNTIYF
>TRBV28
CASTPGTLGGYTF
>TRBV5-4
CASSLVGGGTEAFF
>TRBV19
CASSMAQGRRPQPNEQFF
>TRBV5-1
CASSLKLIDRGPSRATEAFF
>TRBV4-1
CASSQDFGGGDNEQFF
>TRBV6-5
CASSYSVRGYEQFF
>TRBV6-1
CASSRGENTEAFF
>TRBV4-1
CASRHTMTGIGTNEKLFF
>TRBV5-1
CASSFGLAGVVDEQFF
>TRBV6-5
CASSYSRDITNQPQHF
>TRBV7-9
CASSPESYIDSYEQYF
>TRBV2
CASLNRTNYEQYF
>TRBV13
CASSSAGQRPYNSPLHF
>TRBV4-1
CASSHDINPYGYTF